One sample yielded the 18 T cell receptor beta chains listed below, sequenced in a study of cytomegalovirus exposure and HLA in healthy donors. Some clones are missing from TCRdb's copy, which holds only in-frame ones; the method was immunoSEQ multiplex PCR. Found here are more than 80,000 clones, 95% to 97% of them singletons; the top ten hold about 1.3%. Sequenced input: PBMCs. The origin of the receptors is a woman aged 18-29 years in good health and CMV-seronegative.

The J gene is TRBJ2-7, the V gene TRBV11-2; no reliable D call. Germline V gene sequence: CDR1 SGHAT, CDR2 FQNNGV. The CDR3 is 15 residues long. Deletions cut 1 base from V and 0 bases from J, with 10 bases between. The CDR3 spells CASSLGSLFSYEQYF. Written as DNA, the CDR3 is TGTGCCAGCAGCTTAGGTAGTTTGTTCTCCTACGAGCAGTACTTC.

The chain is built from TRBV9 and TRBJ2-2; D not resolved. Germline CDR1 is SGDLS and CDR2 is YYNGEE. The germline V and J ends were trimmed by 4 bases and 1 base, with 20 bases remaining between them. This CDR3 has 18 amino acids. The CDR3 spells CASSNPAKRRRNTGELFF. CDR3 in DNA: TGTGCCAGCAGCAACCCTGCAAAGAGACGGAGGAACACCGGGGAGCTGTTTTTT.

This chain's CDR3 is CASSGTSGSHDTGELFF. CDR3 DNA sequence: TGTGCCAGCAGCGGGACTAGCGGGAGTCACGACACCGGGGAGCTGTTTTTT. The chain links TRBV5-4 to TRBJ2-2; 14 nucleotides line up with TRBD2. Germline V gives CDR1 SGHNT, CDR2 YYREEE (reference sequence). V was pared by 4 bases and J by 3 bases, with 5 bases of the junction left unmatched. CDR3 length: 17 residues.

In DNA form, the CDR3 reads TGTGCCAGCAGCTTAGGGCTAGCGATTATCTACAATGAGCAGTTCTTC. This translates into CASSLGLAIIYNEQFF. V usage is TRBV7-2 and J usage is TRBJ2-1; weak D call: TRBD2 (6 bases). This CDR3 is 16 amino acids long. V was clipped by 1 base and J by 3 bases, with 13 bases between them. Germline V gives CDR1 SGHTA, CDR2 FQGNSA.

This rearrangement joins TRBV14 to TRBJ2-5, with 8 positions matching TRBD2. Trimming at V came to 6 bases and at J to 0 bases, leaving 6 bases not matched to a gene. The CDR3 extends over 15 amino acids. Germline-derived CDR1 and CDR2 are SGHDN and FVKESK. The CDR3 DNA reads TGTGCCAGCAGGCCTACACTAGCGGACCAAGAGACCCAGTACTTC. Amino acids: CASRPTLADQETQYF.

The chain combines TRBV27 with TRBJ2-7, with 10 bases identical to TRBD2. The CDR3 contains 17 residues. V dropped 0 bases and J dropped 5; count of bases not matched to a gene: 10. Germline V lookup: CDR1 MNHEY, CDR2 SMNVEV (reference sequence). CDR3 protein: CASSLSPSPSGSHEQYF. The CDR3 coding sequence is TGTGCCAGCAGTTTATCCCCGTCGCCTAGCGGGAGCCACGAGCAGTACTTC.

The V call is TRBV28, the J call TRBJ2-5, with 10 positions matching TRBD1. CDR3 size: 18 residues. The J segment lost 4 bases and the V segment lost 2 bases, leaving 13 bases of the junction unmatched. CDR1 MDHEN and CDR2 SYDVKM come from the germline V gene. For the CDR3, the DNA is TGTGCCAGCAGTTTAGGGAGGACAGGGGGGTTATACTCAGAGACCCAGTACTTC. Amino acids: CASSLGRTGGLYSETQYF.

The chain joins TRBV7-2 to TRBJ2-7; 9 bases agree with TRBD2. CDR1 is SGHTA and CDR2 is FQGNSA in the germline V gene. This CDR3 spans 15 amino acids. V dropped 5 bases and J dropped 5; count of bases not matched to a gene: 10. The DNA of the CDR3 is TGTGCCAGCAGCCCAGATAGCGGGAGACCCAACGAGCAGTACTTC. Its protein is CASSPDSGRPNEQYF.

The rearrangement joins TRBV9 to TRBJ2-5; the D is unclear. The CDR3 covers 12 residues. V was trimmed by 3 bases and J by 9 bases, leaving 12 bases between them. Germline V gene lookup returns CDR1 SGDLS and CDR2 YYNGEE. The CDR3 spells CASSATPESQYF. The CDR3 coding sequence is TGTGCCAGCAGCGCCACCCCGGAGTCCCAGTACTTC.

The chain couples TRBV4-1 to TRBJ2-7; D is possibly TRBD2 (5 bases). Germline CDR1 reads MGHRA; CDR2 reads YSYEKL. This CDR3 contains 16 residues. V lost 1 base and J 3 bases, leaving 16 bases between the germline ends. CDR3 bases: TGCGCCAGCAGCCAAGCGTTAGCGCCCTCGGGCTACGAGCAGTACTTC. It translates to CASSQALAPSGYEQYF.

V and J are TRBV7-2 and TRBJ2-5; D call uncertain. The closer fit of TRBJ2-7 to the DNA end suggests the J call may be wrong. Germline assignment: CDR1 SGHTA and CDR2 FQGNSA. The CDR3 is 13 amino acids. In nucleotides, the CDR3 is TGTGCCAGCAGCCCCCCGACAATATACGAGCAGTACTTC. Amino acids: CASSPPTIYEQYF.

The rearrangement joins TRBV27 to TRBJ2-5; 10 positions agree with TRBD1. Germline V lookup: CDR1 MNHEY, CDR2 SMNVEV (reference sequence). This CDR3 is built from 18 residues. Trimming at V came to 5 bases and at J to 5 bases, leaving 17 bases not matched to a gene. The CDR3 DNA reads TGTGCCAGCAGTCCCCCTTGCGACAGGGGGCTGCTTTTGGAGACCCAGTACTTC. Translation: CASSPPCDRGLLLETQYF.

This clone was detected once. The chain is built from TRBV12-5 and TRBJ1-2; D is unresolved. This CDR3 contains 13 residues. Germline V gene data show CDR1 as LGHNT and CDR2 as FRNRAP. V lost 2 bases and J lost 5, with 9 bases in between. The CDR3 coding sequence is TGTGCTAGTGGTTTGAACACACTATATGGCTACACCTTC. It translates to CASGLNTLYGYTF.

This rearrangement joins TRBV11-1 to TRBJ1-2; D possibly corresponds to TRBD1 (5 bases). Germline loops: CDR1 SGHAT, CDR2 FQDESV (reference sequence). Between the trimmed V and J ends, which lost 5 bases and 2 bases, there was a span of 9 bases. This CDR3 region has 13 residues. CDR3 amino acids: CASSPDINYGYTF. In DNA form, the CDR3 reads TGTGCCAGCAGCCCGGACATCAACTATGGCTACACCTTC.

The V and J genes are TRBV25-1 and TRBJ1-5; D gene unclear. Germline CDR1 reads MGHDK; CDR2 reads SYGVNS. This CDR3 spans 13 amino acids. The V end was cut by 3 bases, the J end by 10 bases, with 13 bases between. This CDR3 reads CASSDRGGGPQHF. For the CDR3, the DNA is TGTGCCAGCAGTGACCGTGGTGGAGGCCCCCAGCATTTT.

In the case of this clone: A read error may produce the germline difference seen at one junction end. CDR3 coding DNA: TGCGCCAGCAGCTTTCGGGACAGGGAGGCAAGGGACTTC. It yields the protein CASSFRDREARDF. The chain couples TRBV5-1 to TRBJ2-7; the match to TRBD1 covers 9 bases. CDR1 is SGHRS, CDR2 YFSETQ, per germline. The CDR3 consists of 13 residues.

Only one count was recorded for this clone. V usage is TRBV4-1 and J usage is TRBJ2-5, with a tentative D call TRBD1 (6 bases). This CDR3 is built from 15 residues. V was shortened by 4 bases and J by 5 bases, with 17 bases between the two germline ends. Germline V gene data show CDR1 as MGHRA and CDR2 as YSYEKL. This chain's CDR3 is CASSRKVGAGETQYF. The DNA for the CDR3 is TGCGCCAGCAGCCGCAAGGTGGGGGCAGGGGAGACCCAGTACTTC.

The chain combines TRBV5-1 with TRBJ1-2; TRBD1 aligns across 9 bases. The CDR3 is made up of 17 amino acids. The V segment lost 2 bases and the J segment 1 base; nucleotides outside the gene matches: 9. CDR1 and CDR2 (germline): SGHRS, YFSETQ. The CDR3: CASSLHRTGDINYGYTF. The CDR3 nucleotides read TGCGCCAGCAGCTTACACCGGACAGGGGACATTAACTATGGCTACACCTTC.